Listed here are 4 T cell receptor beta chains from one sample, sequenced in a study of cytomegalovirus exposure and HLA in healthy donors. 60 Vbeta and 13 Jbeta primers were used in PCR. Profiling relied on immunoSEQ multiplex PCR, and the TCRdb table lists in-frame clones only, not all of them. The top ten hold around 2.9% of the sample, which has 140,000 to 150,000 clones, about 80% seen once. The sample consisted of PBMCs. These receptors came from a female donor in good health and CMV-seronegative.

The chain employs TRBV2 and TRBJ2-7, with 13 bases matching TRBD2. V shed 8 bases, J shed 2 bases, and the junction held 15 bases outside the gene matches. The CDR3 contains 18 residues. Germline CDR1 reads SNHLY; CDR2 reads FYNNEI. The CDR3 sequence is CASRLQRTSGGKTYEQYF. CDR3 coding DNA: TGTGCCAGCCGCCTCCAACGGACTAGCGGGGGCAAAACCTACGAGCAGTACTTC.

The chain joins TRBV6-1 to TRBJ1-1; no firm D call. The V gene lost 2 bases and the J gene lost 1 base, with 11 bases spanning the gap. The CDR3 is 15 amino acids. In germline, CDR1 is MNHNS, CDR2 SASEGT. CDR3 residues: CASSEPVGRNTEAFF. In nucleotides, the CDR3 is TGTGCCAGCAGTGAACCGGTAGGGAGGAACACTGAAGCTTTCTTT.

The chain links TRBV18 to TRBJ1-3, with a possible D match to TRBD1 (5 bases). V gave up 3 bases and J gave up 0 bases, with 15 bases separating them. Germline CDR1 is KGHSH and CDR2 is LQKENI. The CDR3 spans 17 residues. The CDR3 DNA reads as TGTGCCAGCTCACCTACCTTGGGGCGCCCCTCTGGAAACACCATATATTTT. Its translation is CASSPTLGRPSGNTIYF.

There are a few counts of this clone. The genes are TRBV6-5 and TRBJ2-5; D gene unclear. CDR1 and CDR2 from the germline V gene are MNHEY and SVGAGI. Trimming removed 5 bases at V and 6 bases at J, with 10 bases between. CDR3 length equals 12 residues. The CDR3 nucleotides read TGTGCCAGCAGTGAGACTGCGAAGACCCAGTACTTC. It codes for CASSETAKTQYF.